This T cell receptor (beta chain) stems from a study of blood T cells in healthy people across ages. The use of a sample-barcoded 5' primer and a J-beta primer mix characterized a second PCR of roughly 7 to 11 cycles. TCRdb re-called the 5' RACE reads through MiXCR, storing one row per CDR3 protein. The data hold about 780,000 distinct CDR3 sequences, with more than 25% observed a single time. Trimming removed 3 bases from V and 4 bases from J, with 6 bases in between. The germline V gene encodes CDR1 DFQATT and CDR2 SNEGSKA (reference sequence). This CDR3 has 11 residues. This same sample was also taken into another study, of T cells of mothers and their children.

This chain uses TRBV20-1 with TRBJ2-5; no clear D. This TCR was recovered from a boy younger than 18 in good health. What was sequenced was blood. The DNA for the CDR3 is TGCAGTGCTAGCCCCCCAGAGACCCAGTACTTC. This sequence encodes CSASPPETQYF.